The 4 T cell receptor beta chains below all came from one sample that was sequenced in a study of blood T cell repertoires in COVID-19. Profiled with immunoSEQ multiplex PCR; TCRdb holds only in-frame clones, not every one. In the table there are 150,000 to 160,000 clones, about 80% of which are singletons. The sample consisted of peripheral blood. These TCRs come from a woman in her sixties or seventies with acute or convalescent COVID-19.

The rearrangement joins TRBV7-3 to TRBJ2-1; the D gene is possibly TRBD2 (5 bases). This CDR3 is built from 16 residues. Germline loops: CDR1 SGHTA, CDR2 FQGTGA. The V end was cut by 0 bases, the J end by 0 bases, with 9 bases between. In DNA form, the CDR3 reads TGTGCCAGCAGCTTAACCCCAGGAGGCTCCTACAATGAGCAGTTCTTC. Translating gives CASSLTPGGSYNEQFF.

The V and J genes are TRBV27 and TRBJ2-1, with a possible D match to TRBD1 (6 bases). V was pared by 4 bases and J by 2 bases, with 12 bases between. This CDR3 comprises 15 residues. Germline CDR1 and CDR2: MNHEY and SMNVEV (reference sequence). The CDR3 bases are TGTGCCAGCAGTTCGTGGGGGCGCACCTACAATGAGCAGTTCTTC. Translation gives CASSSWGRTYNEQFF.

The CDR3 region is CASSSTGEGGYTF. The CDR3 DNA is TGTGCCAGCAGTTCTACAGGGGAAGGGGGCTACACCTTC. This chain joins TRBV6-5 and TRBJ1-2; 7 bases agree with TRBD1. Germline V CDR1 and CDR2: MNHEY, SVGAGI. The CDR3 covers 13 residues. Losses at the gene ends were 4 bases for V and 8 bases for J; bases not matched to a gene: 7.

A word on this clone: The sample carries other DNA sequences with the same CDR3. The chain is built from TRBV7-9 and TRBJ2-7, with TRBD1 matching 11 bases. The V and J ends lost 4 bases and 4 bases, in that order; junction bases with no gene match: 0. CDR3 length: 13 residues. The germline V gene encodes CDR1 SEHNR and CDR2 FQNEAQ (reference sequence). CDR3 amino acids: CASSWDRGYEQYF. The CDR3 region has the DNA TGTGCCAGCAGCTGGGACAGGGGGTACGAGCAGTACTTC.